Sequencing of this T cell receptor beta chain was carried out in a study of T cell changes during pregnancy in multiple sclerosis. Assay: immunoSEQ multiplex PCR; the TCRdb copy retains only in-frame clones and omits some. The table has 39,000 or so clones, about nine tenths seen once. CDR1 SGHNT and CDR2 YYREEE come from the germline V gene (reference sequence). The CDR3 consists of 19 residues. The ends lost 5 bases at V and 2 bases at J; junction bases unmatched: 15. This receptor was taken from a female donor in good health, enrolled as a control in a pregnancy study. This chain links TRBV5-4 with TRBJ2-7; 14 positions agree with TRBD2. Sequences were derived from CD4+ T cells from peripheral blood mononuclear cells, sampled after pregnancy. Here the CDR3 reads CASRQPDRTSGGPTYEQYF. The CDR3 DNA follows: TGTGCCAGCAGACAGCCGGATAGGACTAGCGGGGGGCCCACCTACGAGCAGTACTTC.